The rows below give T cell receptor beta chains drawn from one sample of a study of T-cell reconstitution after alpha-beta-depleted transplantation in children. TCRdb re-analysed the PCR reads in MiXCR, keeping a single row per CDR3 protein. The profile shows some 590,000 distinct CDR3 sequences, over 9.5% of them singletons. The specimen comprised PBMCs from the stem cell graft donor, sampled from the stem cell graft. Receptor source: a human donor who donated a stem cell graft to a child with acute myeloid leukemia. CDR3s leave out the opening cysteine and the closing phenylalanine or tryptophan. Fields, in order: clone size, V gene, CDR3 protein. Not every row has a clone size; where given, it reads once, few, many or a size class.

few	TRBV29-1	SVEIPGRGNGYT
few	TRBV12-3/TRBV12-4	ASSLRQGSGAEYGYT
few	TRBV2	ASSESNTGELF
.	TRBV20-1	SAPAGGSVYEQY
few	TRBV4-1	ASSQESPGLSYEQY
.	TRBV12-3/TRBV12-4	ASTSSGPFSYNEQF
many	TRBV27	ASSLGSSGHNEQF
.	TRBV24-1	ATSGRTGGMNTEAF
many	TRBV5-1	ASSAGKYEQY
.	TRBV20-1	SARDGSGYSNQPQH
few	TRBV11-2	ASSLAISGKLNEQF
.	TRBV27	ASRLLGGVNEQF
.	TRBV4-2	ASSQTIKRVQSTDTQY
.	TRBV30	AWIRQGNPSFYGYT
.	TRBV4-3	ASSQGAAPSTGEQF
many	TRBV29-1	SVGAEVLF
.	TRBV2	ASSEEINEKLF
few	TRBV20-1	SAPVQRLAGSYEQF
.	TRBV5-1	ASSLDEGPYNEQF
.	TRBV12-3/TRBV12-4	ASSLQGGLEQF
many	TRBV6-4	ASSEGNGELF
many	TRBV29-1	SVEEGLAGLGETQY
.	TRBV28	ASGLGTDTQY
many	TRBV30	AHGTSGRGTKNIQY
.	TRBV7-3	ASSSPDVSDTQY
.	TRBV5-1	ASSLSLGETQY
.	TRBV6-5	ASSSGLASSDTQY
few	TRBV6-1	ASSVGIDTEAF
.	TRBV7-2	ASSPSGVIYEQY
few	TRBV10-3	AVDRGLNYGYT
many	TRBV29-1	SAKLVHEQF
few	TRBV9	ASSVSGSVGTDTQY
few	TRBV30	AWKIAGGAGNTIY
.	TRBV25-1	ASSPDDTSNTGELF
few	TRBV12-3/TRBV12-4	ASSLTTANTEAF
many	TRBV20-1	SARSLGGRRDEQY
many	TRBV9	ASGSSGTSGSYEQY
.	TRBV28	ASSTNRLAGGTEQY
.	TRBV5-1	ASGEVGQGRETQY
.	TRBV9	ASSAQEVLGYEQY
many	TRBV6-2/TRBV6-3	ASRPSGLIAGELF
many	TRBV25-1	ASRTPGLYNEQF
.	TRBV27	ASNIGQGAYTEQY